What follows is one T cell receptor (beta chain) and its context. The sample comes from a study of T cell responses to AZD1222 COVID-19 vaccine. Libraries were prepared by immunoSEQ multiplex PCR; TCRdb keeps only in-frame clonotypes and omits some of them. The table records tens of thousands of clones, roughly 84% of them present only once. V gave up 0 bases and J gave up 2 bases, with 11 bases separating them. Germline V CDR1 and CDR2: SEHNR, FQNEAQ (reference sequence). The CDR3 spans 16 residues. This sequence was found in an adult in good health. The material was peripheral blood, obtained on day 0 of AZD1222 vaccination. This chain connects TRBV7-9 to TRBJ2-1; D remains unclear. The CDR3: CASSLASVAPYNEQFF. CDR3 nucleotide sequence: TGTGCCAGCAGCTTAGCCTCCGTGGCCCCCTACAATGAGCAGTTCTTC. Together with reference TRBV7-9 and TRBJ2-1, the CDR3 gives the full variable domain: DTGVSQNPRHKITKRGQNVTFRCDPISEHNRLYWYRQTLGQGPEFLTYFQNEAQLEKSRLLSDRFSAERPKGSFSTLEIQRTEQGDSAMYLCASSLASVAPYNEQFFGPGTRLTVL.